This T cell receptor (beta chain) was captured by sequencing in a study of cytomegalovirus exposure and HLA in healthy donors. CDR3 size: 14 residues. Germline CDR1 reads MGHRA; CDR2 reads YSYEKL. The V gene lost 1 base and the J gene lost 7 bases, with 13 bases spanning the gap. Primers for the PCR totalled 60 Vbeta and 13 Jbeta. Generated by immunoSEQ multiplex PCR, the TCRdb table keeps only in-frame clones and is missing some. This sample's clone table lists about 150,000 clones. Sequenced material: PBMCs. The chain couples TRBV4-1 to TRBJ1-1; D is perhaps TRBD1 (5 bases). This clonotype was sampled from a woman between 50 and 59 years old in good health and CMV-seronegative. The CDR3 loop is CASSQALGQGEAFF. The CDR3 coding sequence is TGCGCCAGCAGCCAAGCCCTCGGGCAGGGTGAAGCTTTCTTT.